The 21 T cell receptor beta chains listed next were all sequenced from one sample in a study of beta chain features in type 1 diabetes. The investigators reverse transcribed all of the isolated RNA, so they sequenced expressed TCRB transcripts. Measured with immunoSEQ multiplex PCR; TCRdb has only the in-frame clones, and not every one. The table includes some 160,000 clones, about 10% detected once. General observations from the study: TCRB CDR3s were moderately but significantly shorter in Type 1 diabetes patients in all four CD4+ subsets.

Antigens for these TCRs are unknown. Sequencing input: central memory CD4+ T cells from blood. The source is a woman between 25 and 40 years old with type 1 diabetes.

This clone has a handful of counts. The chain uses TRBV10-3 and TRBJ1-2, with D tentatively TRBD1 (5 bases). Trimming pared 3 bases from V and 3 bases from J, leaving 11 bases between. The germline gives CDR1 ENHRY, CDR2 SYGVKD. The CDR3 has 14 amino acids. CDR3 nucleotide sequence: TGTGCCATCAGTGAATTCGACAGATACTATGGCTACACCTTC. This encodes CAISEFDRYYGYTF.

The chain combines TRBV10-3 with TRBJ1-1; weak D call: TRBD1 (5 bases). There are 14 residues in the CDR3. Trimming shortened V by 2 bases and J by 3 bases, and 10 bases separated the two germline ends. CDR1 and CDR2 (germline): ENHRY, SYGVKD. In DNA form, the CDR3 reads TGTGCCATCAGTGAGAACCAGGGTTACACTGAAGCTTTCTTT. This translates into CAISENQGYTEAFF.

A few counts support this clone. CDR3 in amino acids: CASRRDNNQPQHF. The CDR3 DNA sequence: TGTGCCAGCAGACGGGACAACAATCAGCCCCAGCATTTT. This chain uses TRBV6-5 with TRBJ1-5, with D perhaps matching TRBD1 (6 bases). This CDR3 has 13 amino acids. Trimming pared 6 bases from V and 3 bases from J, leaving 9 bases between. Germline assignment: CDR1 MNHEY and CDR2 SVGAGI.

This clone appeared a few times. The chain links TRBV29-1 to TRBJ2-7, with 9 bases lining up with TRBD1. The CDR3 extends over 14 amino acids. The junction had 11 bases not matched to a gene; V was cut back by 6 bases and J by 5 bases. The germline CDR1 and CDR2 sequences are SQVTM and ANQGSEA. DNA for the CDR3: TGCAGCGTGAGACAGGACAGGGGATCCCACGAGCAGTACTTC. It yields the protein CSVRQDRGSHEQYF.

V gene TRBV7-3 combines with J gene TRBJ2-2; D not certain. Germline lookup yields CDR1 SGHTA and CDR2 FQGTGA. V was shortened by 0 bases and J by 5 bases, with 4 bases between the two germline ends. The CDR3 covers 13 residues. As DNA, the CDR3 is TGTGCCAGCAGCTTAACGTTAACCGGGGAGCTGTTTTTT. This encodes CASSLTLTGELFF.

This clone was counted a few times. The rearrangement links TRBV6-5 to TRBJ2-7, with 10 bases fitting TRBD2. The CDR3 length is 15 residues. The J segment lost 2 bases and the V segment lost 6 bases, leaving 7 bases of the junction unmatched. Per germline, CDR1 MNHEY and CDR2 SVGAGI. The CDR3 loop is CASRPPSGRAYEQYF. CDR3 sequence (DNA): TGTGCCAGCAGACCCCCTAGCGGGAGAGCCTACGAGCAGTACTTC.

A few counts support this clone. This rearrangement joins TRBV18 to TRBJ2-2; D gene ambiguous. This CDR3 has 12 residues. The V gene's germline CDR1 is KGHSH and CDR2 LQKENI. The V end was cut by 2 bases, the J end by 6 bases, with 4 bases between. The chain's CDR3 is CASSPLAGELFF. CDR3 DNA: TGTGCCAGCTCACCATTAGCCGGGGAGCTGTTTTTT.

This clone was found a few times. V and J are TRBV29-1 and TRBJ2-1; 9 nucleotides align to TRBD1. The CDR3 runs to 13 residues. J was trimmed by 9 bases and V by 6 bases; bases with no gene match: 9. From germline, CDR1 is SQVTM and CDR2 ANQGSEA. CDR3 bases: TGCAGCGTCGTGGGACAGGGAAGGAGTGAGCAGTTCTTC. This codes for CSVVGQGRSEQFF.

The rearrangement uses TRBV28 and TRBJ2-5, with TRBD1 as a possible D gene (6 bases). The germline V gene encodes CDR1 MDHEN and CDR2 SYDVKM. V lost 5 bases and J lost 5, with 15 bases in between. This CDR3 is 14 amino acids long. CDR3 bases: TGTGCCAGCAGTCATAACAGGGTAGGGGAGACCCAGTACTTC. Translated: CASSHNRVGETQYF.

This clone was found a few times. V and J are TRBV7-2 and TRBJ2-5; 9 bases are shared with TRBD1. CDR1 is SGHTA, CDR2 FQGNSA, per germline. There are 14 residues in the CDR3. V shed 5 bases, J shed 3 bases, and the junction held 4 bases outside the gene matches. This chain's CDR3 is CASSPWTGEETQYF. CDR3 nucleotides: TGTGCCAGCAGCCCTTGGACAGGGGAAGAGACCCAGTACTTC.

This clone came up a few times. This rearrangement joins TRBV19 to TRBJ2-1, with D tentatively TRBD2 (6 bases). V lost 5 bases and J lost 7, with 18 bases in between. Germline V gives CDR1 LNHDA, CDR2 SQIVND (reference sequence). This CDR3 has 15 amino acids. This CDR3 is CASSADRLVSNEQFF. CDR3 bases: TGTGCCAGTAGTGCCGATCGACTAGTCTCGAATGAGCAGTTCTTC.

The table lists this clone with a few counts. The chain carries TRBV5-1 and TRBJ2-7; 7 nucleotides align to TRBD2. Germline-derived CDR1 and CDR2 are SGHRS and YFSETQ. The V gene end was trimmed by 3 bases and the J gene end by 0 bases; junction bases not matched to a gene: 6. This CDR3 is built from 15 residues. CDR3 in amino acids: CASSWSGTNSYEQYF. CDR3 sequence (DNA): TGCGCCAGCAGCTGGAGCGGGACGAACTCCTACGAGCAGTACTTC.

This clone was seen more than once but under ten times. The chain uses TRBV29-1 and TRBJ2-5; 9 nucleotides align to TRBD1. V shed 2 bases and J 5 bases; nucleotides not matched to a gene: 3. Germline values: CDR1 SQVTM, CDR2 ANQGSEA. The CDR3 contains 13 residues. DNA for the CDR3: TGCAGCGTTGAAAAGACAGGGGGGGAGACCCAGTACTTC. Its protein is CSVEKTGGETQYF.

This clone has only a few counts. V usage is TRBV7-2 and J usage is TRBJ2-7; 7 bases agree with TRBD2. This CDR3 comprises 15 residues. The V segment lost 4 bases and the J segment 2 bases; nucleotides outside the gene matches: 8. The germline gives CDR1 SGHTA, CDR2 FQGNSA. CDR3 region: CASSSAGGSAYEQYF. Written as DNA, the CDR3 is TGTGCCAGCAGCTCCGCTGGCGGGAGTGCCTACGAGCAGTACTTC.

This chain joins TRBV2 and TRBJ2-7; D is possibly TRBD2 (5 bases). V gave up 7 bases and J gave up 4 bases, with 17 bases separating them. CDR3 size: 14 residues. The germline V gene encodes CDR1 SNHLY and CDR2 FYNNEI. The CDR3 here is CASKQSGLTYEQYF. CDR3 in DNA: TGTGCCAGCAAGCAGAGCGGCCTTACATACGAGCAGTACTTC.

Remarks on this clone: One junction end does not reproduce the germline sequence, and a read error may be involved. The chain is built from TRBV9 and TRBJ2-3, with TRBD2 matching 8 bases. Germline values: CDR1 SGDLS, CDR2 YYNGEE. The CDR3 loop spans 13 amino acids. CDR3 sequence (DNA): TGTGCCACCAGCCCTTCGGGGGGGGATACGCAGTATTTT. Amino acid sequence: CATSPSGGDTQYF.

This clone was observed a handful of times. This rearrangement joins TRBV7-6 to TRBJ2-1; maybe TRBD1 (7 bases). Germline values: CDR1 SGHVS, CDR2 FNYEAQ. The CDR3 extends over 12 amino acids. V was clipped by 5 bases and J by 12 bases, with 14 bases between them. The CDR3 nucleotides are TGTGCCAGCAGCCCAGGGGGGACCGTGCAGTTCTTC. Amino acid sequence: CASSPGGTVQFF.

V is TRBV4-2 and J is TRBJ2-1; 8 bases map to TRBD2. The CDR3 contains 16 residues. The J segment lost 3 bases and the V segment lost 0 bases, leaving 4 bases of the junction unmatched. CDR1 is LGHNA, CDR2 YNFKEQ, per germline. The CDR3 here is CASSQDREGLYNEQFF. The CDR3, as DNA: TGTGCCAGCAGCCAAGACCGGGAGGGACTCTACAATGAGCAGTTCTTC.

This clone was picked up a small number of times. The rearrangement uses TRBV29-1 and TRBJ1-2; 7 nucleotides match TRBD1. CDR3 length: 15 amino acids. Germline V gene lookup returns CDR1 SQVTM and CDR2 ANQGSEA. V was pared by 5 bases and J by 0 bases, with 9 bases of the junction left unmatched. CDR3 DNA sequence: TGCAGCGTTTTATCCGGGGACAGAGCTAACTATGGCTACACCTTC. It is translated as CSVLSGDRANYGYTF.

Points on this clone: Distinct nucleotide sequences in the sample also encode this CDR3. This chain connects TRBV5-1 to TRBJ1-5, with TRBD1 identical over 9 bases. The CDR3 loop spans 15 amino acids. Germline trimming cut 2 bases from V and 4 bases from J; bases unmatched to any gene: 4. CDR1 is SGHRS and CDR2 is YFSETQ in the germline V gene. The CDR3 nucleotides are TGCGCCAGCAGCTTACAGGGGGCTATTAATCAGCCCCAGCATTTT. Its translation is CASSLQGAINQPQHF.

The rearrangement uses TRBV5-1 and TRBJ2-2; TRBD1 aligns across 8 bases. The CDR3 is made up of 16 amino acids. Germline CDR1 is SGHRS and CDR2 is YFSETQ. The V and J ends lost 0 bases and 4 bases, in that order; junction bases with no gene match: 5. In nucleotides, the CDR3 is TGCGCCAGCAGCTTGGTGACAGGGGCGCTCACCGGGGAGCTGTTTTTT. Translating it yields CASSLVTGALTGELFF.